The TCR beta chain under discussion was sequenced for a study of tumor-infiltrating lymphocytes in primary liver carcinoma. Study results and limitations: There were only about 8-25% of top clones found in all five tumor regions.

Total RNA amounting to 500 ng was the source from which TCR beta cDNA was made with a constant-region primer. Modified slightly, ARM-PCR produced TCR beta libraries over three nested multiplex PCR rounds. TRBV1-TRBV30 forward primers and a C-beta reverse primer were used in the first two PCR rounds, which each ran for approximately 11 cycles. From the multiplex PCR reads, TCRdb called clonotypes with MiXCR, one entry per CDR3 protein. This table holds about 44,000 distinct CDR3 sequences, about 70% found once. The CDR3 has 15 residues. In germline, CDR1 is MGHRA, CDR2 YSYEKL. From about 19-30 mg of unsorted bulk tissue, DNA and RNA were co-extracted together. Viable tumor cell content exceeded 75% in every tumor sample. Details on this clonotype: Its target is not known. The junction shows a germline mismatch at one end, possibly a read error.

V and J are TRBV4-1 and TRBJ2-3; 9 bases match TRBD2. The clonotype originates from a man aged 35-49 years with primary liver carcinoma and hepatitis B virus infection. Material for sequencing was liver tumor tissue from sampling region 3. Subset of the sample: tumor region T3, left-lateral pole. The CDR3: CTSSQVQAGGATQYF. As DNA, the CDR3 is TGCACCAGCAGCCAAGTTCAGGCGGGAGGGGCTACGCAGTATTTT.